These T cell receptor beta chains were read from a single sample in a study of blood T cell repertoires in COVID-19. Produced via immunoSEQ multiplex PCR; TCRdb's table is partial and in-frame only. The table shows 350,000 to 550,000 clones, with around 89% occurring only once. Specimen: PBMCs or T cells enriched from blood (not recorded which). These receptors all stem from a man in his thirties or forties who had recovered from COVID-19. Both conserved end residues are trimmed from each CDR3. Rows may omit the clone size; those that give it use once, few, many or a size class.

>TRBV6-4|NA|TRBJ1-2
ASSDSRGYT
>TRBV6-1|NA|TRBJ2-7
ASSKPGQGDYEQY
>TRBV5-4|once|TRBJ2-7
ASSPGTGGSYEQY
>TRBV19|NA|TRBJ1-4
ASSSHTATNEKLF
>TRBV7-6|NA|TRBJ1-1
ASSPQGGAF
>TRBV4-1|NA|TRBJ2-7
ASSQGPDRGQGEQY
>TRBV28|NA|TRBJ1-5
ASRGQGRDQPQH
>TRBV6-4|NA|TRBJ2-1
ASSDSGASSYNEQF
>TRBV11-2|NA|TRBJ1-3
ASSLDRSSGNTIY
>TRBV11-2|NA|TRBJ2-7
ASSHSGLPDTYEQY